This T cell receptor (beta chain) was sequenced in a study of T-cell memory formation after mild COVID-19. Study summary: Largely donor-specific TCR clusters were found.

UMIs and sample barcodes were carried by the TCR alpha and TCR beta cDNA libraries that 5'RACE produced using constant-segment primers. MiXCR, run by TCRdb on the 5' RACE reads, gives a single entry per CDR3 protein. Of some 40,000 distinct CDR3 sequences listed, about 6.7% were seen once; the top ten hold under 0.9%. This clonotype was detected a few times. The CDR3 consists of 13 residues. Trimming removed 1 base from V and 5 bases from J, with 8 bases in between. The germline gives CDR1 LGHDT, CDR2 YNNKEL (reference sequence). The chain employs TRBV3-1 and TRBJ1-1; no firm D call. This receptor was identified in an adult who had mild COVID-19 (a few samples of this study predate the infection). Cell type and time point are not known. Material: PBMCs or a T cell subset sorted from them (not recorded which). CDR3 DNA sequence: TGTGCCAGCAGCCAAGCCGGATTAACTGAAGCTTTCTTT. As protein: CASSQAGLTEAFF.